These T cell receptor beta chains were read from a single sample in a study of cytomegalovirus exposure and HLA in healthy donors. The repertoire was sequenced with immunoSEQ multiplex PCR; TCRdb's copy has only in-frame clones and lacks some. The repertoire holds 130,000 to 150,000 clones, with about 73% as singletons. The sequenced sample was PBMCs. All receptors derive from a middle-aged man in good health and CMV-seropositive. The CDR3 runs from the conserved cysteine through the conserved F or W. A D gene is named only where the DNA matches it firmly. A row's size may be missing; if present it is once, few, many or a size class.

CDR3 length	D gene	V gene	J gene	clone size	CDR3 DNA	CDR3 protein
14	TRBD1	TRBV10-3	TRBJ1-1	.	TGTGCCATCAGTCAGGGGGTCATGAACACTGAAGCTTTCTTT	CAISQGVMNTEAFF
15	TRBD1	TRBV7-2	TRBJ2-1	.	TGTGCCAGCAGCCCCGGACAGGGCCGTTACAATGAGCAGTTCTTC	CASSPGQGRYNEQFF
15	TRBD2	TRBV9	TRBJ2-1	.	TGTGCCAGCAGCCGGACCGGGGGGACCTACAATGAGCAGTTCTTC	CASSRTGGTYNEQFF
16	TRBD1	TRBV5-4	TRBJ2-2	.	TGTGCCAGCAGTCCCGGGGGGACAGGGGCAACCGGGGAGCTGTTTTTT	CASSPGGTGATGELFF
20	TRBD2	TRBV4-2	TRBJ2-3	.	TGTGCCAGCAGCCAAGGGACCGGGACTAGCGGGAGCGCTAGCACAGATACGCAGTATTTT	CASSQGTGTSGSASTDTQYF
19	TRBD1	TRBV19	TRBJ1-2	.	TGTGCCACCTCAGGATCTGCAGGACAGGGCCTTTCAGGCCTCTATGGCTACACCTTC	CATSGSAGQGLSGLYGYTF
14	.	TRBV5-1	TRBJ2-5	few	TGCGCCAGCAGCATGTTCCGGGGGCAAGAGACCCAGTACTTC	CASSMFRGQETQYF
14	.	TRBV27	TRBJ1-1	.	TGTGCCAGCAGGGGCCTCGCGGGAATAACTGAAGCTTTCTTT	CASRGLAGITEAFF
16	TRBD2	TRBV9	TRBJ2-1	few	TGTGCCAGCAGCGACTCTAGCGGAAGCTCCTACAATGAGCAGTTCTTC	CASSDSSGSSYNEQFF
20	TRBD2	TRBV18	TRBJ2-7	few	TGTGCCAGCTCACCAGGAGCGACAGGCCAAAGGGGCGGGAGGGCCTACGAGCAGTACTTC	CASSPGATGQRGGRAYEQYF
16	.	TRBV11-3	TRBJ2-3	few	TGTGCCAGCAGCTTAGGCGGTGGCAGGGGGGCAGATACGCAGTATTTT	CASSLGGGRGADTQYF
11	.	TRBV6-5	TRBJ2-1	.	TGTGCCAGCAGCTATAACAATGAGCAGTTCTTC	CASSYNNEQFF
16	TRBD2	TRBV7-9	TRBJ2-2	.	TGTGCCAGCATCCCCACCGCACTAGCGGGAGCCGGGGAGCTGTTTTTT	CASIPTALAGAGELFF
15	.	TRBV6-5	TRBJ2-5	few	TGTGCCAGCGCCTCCCCTGAATCCGGCCAAGAGACCCAGTACTTC	CASASPESGQETQYF
13	.	TRBV7-3	TRBJ1-1	.	TGTGCCAGCAGCTTAAGTCGGAACACTGAAGCTTTCTTT	CASSLSRNTEAFF
16	.	TRBV14	TRBJ2-7	.	TGTGCCAGCAGCCAAGATAGTTGGACAGCGATCTACGAGCAGTACTTC	CASSQDSWTAIYEQYF
15	.	TRBV25-1	TRBJ2-3	.	TGTGCCAGCAGTGAGGGGGCTACGATCACAGATACGCAGTATTTT	CASSEGATITDTQYF
15	.	TRBV7-7	TRBJ1-4	.	TGTGCCAGCAGCTTAGCGGGGGGGGCAAAGGAAAAACTGTTTTTT	CASSLAGGAKEKLFF
15	.	TRBV30	TRBJ2-2	.	TGTGCCTGGAGGCGTGGGGGCGCGAACACCGGGGAGCTGTTTTTT	CAWRRGGANTGELFF
15	TRBD1	TRBV9	TRBJ2-2	.	TGTGCCAGCAGCGTAAAAACAGGGGACACCGGGGAGCTGTTTTTT	CASSVKTGDTGELFF
15	.	TRBV6-5	TRBJ2-7	.	TGTGCCAGCAGTTACTCGAGCGACAGCTACTACGAGCAGTACTTC	CASSYSSDSYYEQYF
13	.	TRBV6-5	TRBJ2-4	.	TGTGCCAGCAGGGACTCCGGGGGAAACATTCAGTACTTC	CASRDSGGNIQYF
15	.	TRBV19	TRBJ2-3	.	TGTGCCAGTAGTCCTAGTTCCAGTATCACAGATACGCAGTATTTT	CASSPSSSITDTQYF
15	TRBD2	TRBV11-2	TRBJ2-1	.	TGTGCCAGCAGCTGGACTAGCGGGGGCCACAATGAGCAGTTCTTC	CASSWTSGGHNEQFF
15	TRBD2	TRBV4-2	TRBJ2-1	.	TGTGCCAGCAGCCATGCGGGAGGGCTCTACAATGAGCAGTTCTTC	CASSHAGGLYNEQFF
15	TRBD1	TRBV9	TRBJ1-2	.	TGTGCCAGCAGCGTAGTGGAGACAGGGACTTGGGGCTACACCTTC	CASSVVETGTWGYTF
17	TRBD1	TRBV7-9	TRBJ2-7	many	TGTGCCAGCAGCGGGATGAGGGGGCTTTTGGGTACCTACGAGCAGTACTTC	CASSGMRGLLGTYEQYF
16	TRBD2	TRBV5-1	TRBJ2-3	.	TGCGCCAGCAGCTTGGGGACTAGCGGGGGGGATGATACGCAGTATTTT	CASSLGTSGGDDTQYF
15	.	TRBV7-2	TRBJ2-3	.	TGTGCCAGCAGCCCCCCCCGTTTCCGCACAGATACGCAGTATTTT	CASSPPRFRTDTQYF
15	TRBD1	TRBV6-6	TRBJ2-1	.	TGTGCCAGCAGTTACGGCGGGGGACAGGGGAATGAGCAGTTCTTC	CASSYGGGQGNEQFF
17	TRBD2	TRBV19	TRBJ2-1	.	TGTGCCAGTAGTAAATTCTGGGCTAGCGGGAGCCCCAATGAGCAGTTCTTC	CASSKFWASGSPNEQFF
19	TRBD2	TRBV19	TRBJ2-2	.	TGTGCCAGTAGTATAGCCTCTCGATCCGAGCGGGAGTACACCGGGGAGCTGTTTTTT	CASSIASRSEREYTGELFF
14	.	TRBV9	TRBJ2-2	few	TGTGCCAGCAGCGTAGTCGGGAACACCGGGGAGCTGTTTTTT	CASSVVGNTGELFF
12	.	TRBV29-1	TRBJ1-2	.	TGCAGCGTGGGGGGATGGAACTATGGCTACACCTTC	CSVGGWNYGYTF
14	.	TRBV6-4	TRBJ2-2	.	TGTGCCAGCAGTGCAGTCCAGAACACCGGGGAGCTGTTTTTT	CASSAVQNTGELFF
12	.	TRBV2	TRBJ2-7	.	TGTGCCAGCGGCCCCAGCTCCTACGAGCAGTACTTC	CASGPSSYEQYF
13	.	TRBV7-2	TRBJ1-4	.	TGTGCCAGCAGCCGTGCAACTAATGAAAAACTGTTTTTT	CASSRATNEKLFF
15	.	TRBV5-1	TRBJ2-7	.	TGCGCCAGCAGCGCTCCAAAGGACAGCTCCTACGAGCAGTACTTC	CASSAPKDSSYEQYF
16	.	TRBV11-2	TRBJ2-2	.	TGTGCCAGCAGCTACAACAGGGTTTCGAACACCGGGGAGCTGTTTTTT	CASSYNRVSNTGELFF
17	TRBD2	TRBV5-6	TRBJ2-2	.	TGTGCCAGCAGCTTGAGAAAACTAGCGACCTCCACCGGGGAGCTGTTTTTT	CASSLRKLATSTGELFF
14	TRBD1	TRBV6-5	TRBJ2-7	.	TGTGCCAGCAGCCTAGGACAGGGGGCCTACGAGCAGTACTTC	CASSLGQGAYEQYF
14	TRBD2	TRBV10-1	TRBJ2-2	.	TGCGCCAGCAGAGCGGGAAAGAACACCGGGGAGCTGTTTTTT	CASRAGKNTGELFF
15	.	TRBV6-1	TRBJ2-5	.	TGTGCCAGCAGTGAAGCGGGCAGGGGGGTGGAGACCCAGTACTTC	CASSEAGRGVETQYF
13	TRBD2	TRBV11-3	TRBJ2-1	.	TGTGCCAGCAGCAGAGGGACTAGCCCCCCACAGTTCTTC	CASSRGTSPPQFF
14	TRBD1	TRBV19	TRBJ2-7	.	TGTGCCAGTAGTTTCGGACAGGGGGCCAACGAGCAGTACTTC	CASSFGQGANEQYF
16	TRBD1	TRBV7-3	TRBJ2-5	.	TGTGCCAGCAGCTTGCATGGGACAGGGGTCGGGGGGACCCAGTACTTC	CASSLHGTGVGGTQYF
13	TRBD2	TRBV30	TRBJ2-1	.	TGTGCCTGGAGCGGGACTAGCGGGTATCGGCAGTTCTTC	CAWSGTSGYRQFF
18	TRBD1	TRBV18	TRBJ1-2	.	TGTGCCAGTATCTTCGCACCAGATAACAGGGGGCTCAACTATGGCTACACCTTC	CASIFAPDNRGLNYGYTF
12	.	TRBV5-1	TRBJ2-2	.	TGCGCCAGCAGCTCAGGGGTCCGGGAGCTGTTTTTT	CASSSGVRELFF
17	.	TRBV19	TRBJ2-3	.	TGTGCCAGTAGTCCTCGACTCGTCTCGGCTGGCACAGATACGCAGTATTTT	CASSPRLVSAGTDTQYF
16	TRBD1	TRBV27	TRBJ2-3	once	TGTGCCAGCAGTTTAATAGGACAGGGACCGACAGATACGCAGTATTTT	CASSLIGQGPTDTQYF